A single sample gave rise to the 3 T cell receptor beta chains below, sequenced in a study of a mutant IDH1 vaccine in newly diagnosed glioma. Only in-frame clones appear in the TCRdb table, and some are missing; sequencing was by immunoSEQ multiplex PCR. This sample yields tens of thousands of clones, of which about four fifths are seen a single time; about 4.9% belongs to the top ten. These receptors' antigens are unknown. The sample's time point: week 35, safety follow-up. What each vaccine dose contained was 300 ug of mutant IDH1 20-mer peptide, accompanied by topical imiquimod. This specimen was PBMCs, taken from a glioma patient whose treatment included an IDH1 peptide vaccine. These receptors originate from a man aged 40-55 years with glioma.

The chain joins TRBV27 to TRBJ2-3, with 9 bases lining up with TRBD2. The junction had 11 bases not matched to a gene; V was cut back by 11 bases and J by 8 bases. Germline V gene data show CDR1 as MNHEY and CDR2 as SMNVEV (reference sequence). There are 13 residues in the CDR3. The CDR3 reads CAHASGRSGTQYF. The CDR3, as DNA: TGTGCCCACGCGAGCGGGAGGAGCGGTACGCAGTATTTT.

Concerning this clone: Additional DNA sequences in this sample encode the identical CDR3. The CDR3 sequence is CASSPTGSNQPQHF. CDR3 DNA: TGTGCCAGCAGCCCGACAGGAAGCAATCAGCCCCAGCATTTT. The chain links TRBV5-5 to TRBJ1-5; D might be TRBD1 (6 bases). Germline CDR1 is SGHKS and CDR2 is YYEKEE (reference sequence). The germline V and J ends were trimmed by 4 bases and 1 base, with 9 bases remaining between them. CDR3 length: 14 amino acids.

J is TRBJ1-2 and V is TRBV6-6, with 7 bases lining up with TRBD1. V gave up 5 bases and J gave up 8 bases; unmatched junction bases: 11. There are 14 residues in the CDR3. From germline, CDR1 is MNHNY and CDR2 SVGAGI (reference sequence). In DNA, the CDR3 is TGTGCCAGCAGTGTGGAGAGACAGGGTCTAGGCTACACCTTC. Protein sequence: CASSVERQGLGYTF.